This T cell receptor beta chain was sequenced during a study of blood T cell repertoires in COVID-19 (TCRdb year 2020). Broadly, across the study: The collaborator samples originated in the United States, Italy and Spain and spanned the acute and convalescent phases of COVID-19. The material from the prospective study consisted of cDNA or gDNA derived from T cells, B-cell-depleted T cells, or PBMCs. Subjects who had been exposed to COVID-19, were actively infected with it, or had recovered from it provided the deeply sampled blood TCRbeta repertoires that made up the dataset. The repertoires were released in a freely available public database intended as a resource for research on the immune response to SARS-CoV-2. Samples came from the ongoing ImmuneRACE study (first 160 participants) plus 1,254 subjects from 6 global collaborators. Sample metadata almost always included a de-identified subject ID, COVID-19 status, age in years and sex. HLA class I and class II types, where available, came from metadata supplied by the sample provider rather than from assay-based typing.

Broad study findings and their caveats: The amount of clinical and demographic metadata varied by source and participant and was provided uncurated.

Collaborating institutions collected whole blood in K2EDTA tubes following their own protocols. For TCRbeta analysis, collaborator samples were shipped as frozen whole blood, as isolated PBMCs, or as DNA extracted from either sample type. The CDR3 contains 13 residues, cysteine and phenylalanine counted. Only CDR3 DNA is held: 39 bases, read in frame from base 1. CDR1 SGHTA and CDR2 FQGNSA were looked up in the germline V gene. V loses 5 bases of germline sequence and J loses 0 bases, and the interval between the two ends is 7 bases. About this clone itself: Its antigen is currently not known. Per-nucleotide qualities are absent, and no much larger clonotype sits a single base away.

The immunoSEQ Assay, a bias-controlled multiplex PCR, was used to amplify TCRbeta CDR3 regions from genomic DNA. Under the source paper's analysis protocol: The number of nucleated cells in each sample was estimated from the amplification of reference gene primers within the assay. To quantify the absolute abundance of each unique TCRbeta CDR3 rearrangement, sequence reads were collapsed and filtered. For each sample, productive Simpson clonality was calculated as the square root of Simpson's diversity index over productive rearrangements. TCRdb re-hosts the immuneACCESS table, in-frame sequences only. Its copies lack some clones; in the studies checked, an unresolved V gene accounts for under half of them, and the cause for the rest is not known. Clone size and the V and J calls come from that table; the DNA yielded D and trimming. This sample lists around 80,000 clones; approximately 82% were detected once. More than 9% of the sample is taken by the ten largest.

The sequencing input was peripheral blood. The rearranged segments are TRBV7-2 and TRBJ1-1, with no reliable assignment of the D segment. The sequence came from a man in his sixties with acute or convalescent COVID-19. The DNA reads as follows: TGTGCCAGCAGCGAGGTCATGAACACTGAAGCTTTCTTT. Protein translation: CASSEVMNTEAFF. With the rest looked up from the reference TRBV7-2 and TRBJ1-1 genes rather than sequenced, the full variable domain is GAGVSQSPSNKVTEKGKDVELRCDPISGHTALYWYRQSLGQGLEFLIYFQGNSAPDKSGLPSDRFSAERTGGSVSTLTIQRTQQEDSAVYLCASSEVMNTEAFFGQGTRLTVV.